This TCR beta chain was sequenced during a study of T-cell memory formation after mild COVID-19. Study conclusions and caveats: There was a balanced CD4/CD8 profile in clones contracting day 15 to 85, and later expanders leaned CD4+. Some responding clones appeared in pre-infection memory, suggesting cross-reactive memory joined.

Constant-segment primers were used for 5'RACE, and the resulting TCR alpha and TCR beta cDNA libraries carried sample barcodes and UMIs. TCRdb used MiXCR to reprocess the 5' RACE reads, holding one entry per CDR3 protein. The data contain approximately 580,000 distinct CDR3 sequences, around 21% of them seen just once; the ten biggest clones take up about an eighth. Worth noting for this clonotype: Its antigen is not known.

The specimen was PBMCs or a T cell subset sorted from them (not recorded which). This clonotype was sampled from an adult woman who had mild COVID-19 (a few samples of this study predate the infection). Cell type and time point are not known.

The CDR3, as DNA: TGTGCCAGCAGTTACTCGTTGGGGTGGTCCTACGAGCAGTACTTC. It specifies CASSYSLGWSYEQYF. The J gene is TRBJ2-7, the V gene TRBV6-6; no definite D call. Trimming removed 0 bases at V and 1 base at J, with 10 bases between. CDR1 is MNHNY, CDR2 SVGAGI, per germline (reference sequence). The CDR3 runs to 15 residues.